This T cell receptor beta chain emerged from a study of Graves' ophthalmopathy and Graves' hyperthyroidism. Uncontrolled infections, pregnancy, lactation or other autoimmune diseases led to patient exclusion. TCR beta CDR3 regions were amplified from RNA transcripts. RT-PCR was first run with HTBI primers, then multiplex PCR in a second round. One entry per CDR3 protein, called by TCRdb with MiXCR from the multiplex PCR reads. The data show a few hundred thousand distinct CDR3 sequences, about 21% seen once. This CDR3 spans 12 amino acids. Germline assignment: CDR1 SGHVS and CDR2 FQNEAQ. This clonotype was seen ten or more times. A junction boundary mismatches the germline segment, possibly from a read error.

The genes are TRBV7-8 and TRBJ2-2; D gene uncertain. This receptor was obtained from a woman aged 18-35 years with stable Graves' hyperthyroidism. Input material: peripheral blood. The CDR3 loop is CAGSRDTGELFF. The CDR3 DNA is TGTGCCGGCAGCCGCGACACCGGGGAGCTGTTTTTT.